This T cell receptor beta chain was captured in a study of tissue T cells after allogeneic stem cell transplantation. CDR3 size: 15 residues. The V and J ends lost 3 bases and 3 bases respectively, with 14 bases between them. The V gene's germline CDR1 is GKSSPN and CDR2 SITVG. Of note for this clone: Mouse names are used for the genes. The observed sequence ends 1 residue before the CDR3 terminus, with the missing tail filled in from the germline J gene.

Assay used: immunoSEQ multiplex PCR; TCRdb lists only in-frame clones, some missing. The repertoire holds around 50,000 clones, with approximately 73% as singletons. J is TRBJ1-4 and V is TRBV31; possibly TRBD1 for D (6 bases). Specimen: sorted cells pooled from one or two spleens. This clonotype was obtained from a pool of C57BL/6 mice in good health. Incomplete CDR3 DNA: TGTGCCTGGAGCCTTCCTCAGGGGACCAACGAAAGATTATTT. Its translation is CAWSLPQGTNERLF. From start to end, the CDR3 is CAWSLPQGTNERLFF.